What follows describes a single T cell receptor beta chain. The antigen is unknown. The data were obtained in a study of OX40 agonist ivuxolimab in advanced cancers. Overall study context: All patients had ivuxolimab intravenously every 2 weeks at 0.01 to 10 mg/kg. One hepatocellular carcinoma and two cutaneous melanoma patients partially responded.

General study points: A proportion of nonresponders additionally exhibited low normalized T-cell clonal expansion. The average count of expanded clones was higher among CD8+ T cells than among CD4+.

Sequencing was performed with immunoSEQ multiplex PCR; in TCRdb, only in-frame clones are kept and a portion is missing. The data show 20,000 to 30,000 clones, roughly 93% seen once. Here the sequenced sample was CD4+ or CD8+ T cells sorted from blood, taken in a trial of the OX40 agonist ivuxolimab. This clonotype was sampled from an adult with an advanced solid tumor such as melanoma, head and neck, liver or kidney cancer.

The CDR3 region is CASSLAVAVNTEAFF. The CDR3 coding sequence is TGTGCCAGCAGCTTAGCGGTGGCAGTCAACACTGAAGCTTTCTTT. This chain uses TRBV7-6 with TRBJ1-1; D gene unclear. The germline V and J ends were trimmed by 0 bases and 2 bases, with 10 bases remaining between them. Per germline, CDR1 SGHVS and CDR2 FNYEAQ. This CDR3 has 15 residues.